This T cell receptor beta chain was sequenced during a study of T cells in Graves' hyperthyroidism and ophthalmopathy. The germline CDR1 and CDR2 sequences are DFQATT and SNEGSKA (reference sequence). V lost 0 bases and J 10 bases, leaving 21 bases between the germline ends. The CDR3 covers 15 residues. The CDR3 regions of TCR beta were amplified from RNA transcripts. A set of HTBI primers served as the primers for a first-round RT-PCR of the TCR CDR3. TCRdb analysed the multiplex PCR reads with MiXCR anew, one entry per CDR3 protein. The sample yields about 540,000 distinct CDR3 sequences, just over 45% seen once.

The sequence was obtained from a woman between 18 and 29 years old with Graves' hyperthyroidism. This chain connects TRBV20-1 to TRBJ1-2, with D possibly TRBD1 on 5 matching bases. Material for sequencing was peripheral blood or thyroid tissue (not recorded which). CDR3 DNA sequence: TGCAGTGCTAGAGATCGTCCAGGGTATACTACATCCTACACCTTC. Residues: CSARDRPGYTTSYTF.